This T cell receptor beta chain was recorded in a study of T-cell memory formation after mild COVID-19. Study findings and constraints: Clones that got smaller from day 15 to 85 had even CD4/CD8, while clones growing later tipped toward CD4+. CD8+ contracting clones occupied EMRA, while CD4+ ones occupied mainly CM and EM. Cross-reactive memory seemingly joined, as some responding clones were found in pre-infection memory.

This CDR3 contains 14 residues. The V gene lost 6 bases and the J gene lost 2 bases, with 12 bases spanning the gap. TCRdb re-derived calls from the 5' RACE reads in MiXCR, one entry per CDR3 protein. The table lists 550,000 to 700,000 distinct CDR3 sequences, approximately 15% of them singletons. This clonotype was counted a few times. Its target is not known. The V call is TRBV12-3 or TRBV12-4, the J call TRBJ2-3, with a possible D match to TRBD2 (6 bases). The sample consisted of PBMCs or a T cell subset sorted from them (not recorded which). The source is an adult woman who had mild COVID-19 (a few samples of this study predate the infection). Cell type and time point are not known. The CDR3 region has the DNA TGTGCCAGCAGCCCGACTAGTTACACAGATACGCAGTATTTT. Its translation is CASSPTSYTDTQYF.